This TCR beta chain was captured by sequencing in a study of neurological immune-mediated disorders. Notes on the study in general: Patients with HTLV-1-associated myelopathy had the highest level of TCR clonal expansion, whereas patients with multiple sclerosis had the lowest level, falling beneath the level found in healthy controls.

Time point denoted: longitudinal time-point 1 (baseline). Each CDR3 protein gets one entry after TCRdb re-called the 5' RACE reads with MiXCR. This table has tens of thousands of distinct CDR3 sequences, under 4% appearing once. CDR3 size: 14 residues. J was trimmed by 0 bases and V by 4 bases; bases with no gene match: 2. Germline lookup yields CDR1 LNHDA and CDR2 SQIVND (reference sequence). This clonotype has ten or more counts. Its target is unknown. The sequence was collected from a woman in her sixties or seventies with multiple sclerosis. Sample: PBMCs. The rearrangement links TRBV19 to TRBJ2-5; TRBD1 agrees at 7 bases. For the CDR3, the DNA is TGTGCCAGTAGTAAGGGACAGTACCAAGAGACCCAGTACTTC. It specifies CASSKGQYQETQYF. The whole variable domain, remainder taken from reference TRBV19 and TRBJ2-5, is DGGITQSPKYLFRKEGQNVTLSCEQNLNHDAMYWYRQDPGQGLRLIYYSQIVNDFQKGDIAEGYSVSREKKESFPLTVTSAQKNPTAFYLCASSKGQYQETQYFGPGTRLLVL.